This T cell receptor beta chain was recorded in a study of blood T cell repertoires in COVID-19. The CDR3 totals 11 residues. Germline V gene lookup returns CDR1 SGHTS and CDR2 YDEGEE. The V gene lost 2 bases and the J gene lost 10 bases, with 7 bases spanning the gap. TCRdb's table, derived via immunoSEQ multiplex PCR, lists solely in-frame clones and lacks some. The sample carries just under 75,000 clones, approximately 88% recorded once. The sequence was collected from an older man with active or convalescent COVID-19. The material sequenced was peripheral blood. The rearrangement joins TRBV5-8 to TRBJ1-5, with TRBD1 as a possible D gene (5 bases). The CDR3 DNA reads as TGTGCCAGCAGCTTTACAGGTCCCCAGCATTTT. Translation gives CASSFTGPQHF.